This T cell receptor (beta chain) is from a study of T cells after yellow fever vaccination. This clonotype was recorded many times. TCRdb reanalysed the 5' RACE reads using MiXCR and keeps one entry per CDR3 protein. The repertoire holds 310,000 or so distinct CDR3 sequences, with around 4% as singletons. V lost 5 bases, J lost 6 bases, and 17 bases lay in between. The V gene's germline CDR1 is DFQATT and CDR2 SNEGSKA (reference sequence). The CDR3 is 14 amino acids. The chain is built from TRBV20-1 and TRBJ2-1; tentatively, D is TRBD1 or TRBD2 (5 bases each). This sample comprised PBMCs, obtained on the day of the yellow fever booster vaccination. This sequence originates from a man aged 18 to 30 who received the YFV17D yellow fever vaccine. CDR3 DNA: TGCAGTGCTTTCCCTCCGGGACGGCCCAATGAGCAGTTCTTC. Protein sequence: CSAFPPGRPNEQFF.